Each of the 19 T cell receptor beta chains below was sequenced from the same sample in a study of blood T cell repertoires in COVID-19. This table comes from immunoSEQ multiplex PCR, and its TCRdb copy is limited to in-frame clones, with some not included. Of roughly 96,000 clones in the sample, roughly 82% were seen once. The sequenced sample consisted of peripheral blood. The receptors stem from a man older than 75 with acute or convalescent COVID-19.

The chain carries TRBV27 and TRBJ2-1; D is possibly TRBD1 (6 bases). The CDR3 runs 16 residues. V shed 6 bases and J shed 1 base, with 16 bases lying between them. Germline CDR1 reads MNHEY; CDR2 reads SMNVEV (reference sequence). The CDR3, as DNA: TGTGCCAGCAGACCACAGGGTGAGTCGTCCTACAATGAGCAGTTCTTC. Its protein is CASRPQGESSYNEQFF.

The CDR3 spells CASSQGGGSSEFF. CDR3 coding DNA: TGTGCCAGCAGCCAAGGGGGCGGGAGTAGTGAGTTCTTC. The genes are TRBV3-1 (or the pseudogene TRBV3-2) and TRBJ2-1; TRBD2 matches 7 bases. The CDR3 contains 13 residues. V shed 1 base, J shed 14 bases, and the junction held 8 bases outside the gene matches. The germline V gene encodes CDR1 LGHDT and CDR2 YNNKEL (reference sequence).

V is TRBV7-2 and J is TRBJ2-7, with 7 bases that match TRBD1. The CDR3 length is 18 residues. Germline V gene lookup returns CDR1 SGHTA and CDR2 FQGNSA. The V gene end was trimmed by 5 bases and the J gene end by 3 bases; junction bases not matched to a gene: 19. Here the CDR3 reads CASSPNGNPGQKYYEQYF. In nucleotides, the CDR3 is TGTGCCAGCAGCCCGAACGGGAATCCGGGACAGAAATACTACGAGCAGTACTTC. Filled out from reference TRBV7-2 and TRBJ2-7, the complete variable domain reads GAGVSQSPSNKVTEKGKDVELRCDPISGHTALYWYRQSLGQGLEFLIYFQGNSAPDKSGLPSDRFSAERTGGSVSTLTIQRTQQEDSAVYLCASSPNGNPGQKYYEQYFGPGTRLTVT.

This chain joins TRBV10-3 and TRBJ1-3, with D uncertain. The CDR3 contains 14 residues. The germline V and J ends were trimmed by 8 bases and 1 base, with 12 bases remaining between them. CDR1 is ENHRY, CDR2 SYGVKD, per germline. The CDR3 is CAILPSVSGNTIYF. The CDR3 DNA reads as TGTGCCATCTTGCCGAGCGTGTCTGGAAACACCATATATTTT.

The J gene is TRBJ2-3, the V gene TRBV10-1; 10 nucleotides align to TRBD2. Trimming removed 3 bases from V and 1 base from J; junction bases left unmatched: 7. This CDR3 is built from 17 residues. Germline CDR1 and CDR2: WNHNN and SYGVQD (reference sequence). The CDR3 nucleotides read TGCGCCAGCAGTGAAGCGGGGGGGCCAGGGGGCACAGATACGCAGTATTTT. It codes for CASSEAGGPGGTDTQYF.

This clone was recorded a few times. The V and J genes are TRBV30 and TRBJ1-3; D is ambiguous. Germline loops: CDR1 GTSNPN, CDR2 SVGIG (reference sequence). V dropped 3 bases and J dropped 3 bases, with 6 bases sitting between them. This CDR3 region has 12 residues. DNA of the CDR3: TGTGCCTGGAGCGAACATGGAAACACCATATATTTT. It yields the protein CAWSEHGNTIYF. Together with reference TRBV30 and TRBJ1-3, the CDR3 gives the full variable domain: SQTIHQWPATLVQPVGSPLSLECTVEGTSNPNLYWYRQAAGRGLQLLFYSVGIGQISSEVPQNLSASRPQDRQFILSSKKLLLSDSGFYLCAWSEHGNTIYFGEGSWLTVV.

The rearrangement links TRBV6-5 to TRBJ1-2, with D possibly TRBD1 on 6 matching bases. Per germline, CDR1 MNHEY and CDR2 SVGAGI. V was cut by 3 bases and J by 6 bases, with 11 bases left in between. The CDR3 is made up of 13 amino acids. CDR3 region: CASSYVSGDGYTF. In DNA form, the CDR3 reads TGTGCCAGCAGTTATGTCTCAGGGGATGGCTACACCTTC.

The chain employs TRBV25-1 and TRBJ1-2; D unclear. CDR3 length equals 11 residues. Germline CDR1 MGHDK, CDR2 SYGVNS. The V gene lost 5 bases and the J gene lost 9 bases, with 10 bases spanning the gap. The CDR3: CASSYSQRYTF. The CDR3 DNA follows: TGTGCCAGCAGTTACAGCCAACGCTACACCTTC.

The chain carries TRBV18 and TRBJ2-2; 9 bases align to TRBD2. CDR1 and CDR2 from the germline V gene are KGHSH and LQKENI. This CDR3 has 15 amino acids. Germline trimming cut 3 bases from V and 6 bases from J; bases unmatched to any gene: 5. The CDR3 sequence: CASSPEASGAGELFF. CDR3 in DNA: TGTGCCAGCTCACCCGAGGCTAGCGGGGCCGGGGAGCTGTTTTTT.

This clone showed up just a few times. The rearrangement joins TRBV2 to TRBJ1-5, with D uncertain. Germline CDR1 SNHLY, CDR2 FYNNEI. Trimming shortened V by 1 base and J by 3 bases, and 13 bases separated the two germline ends. CDR3 size: 16 residues. This CDR3 reads CASSEVSDPFNQPQHF. In DNA, the CDR3 is TGTGCCAGCAGTGAAGTAAGCGACCCTTTCAATCAGCCCCAGCATTTT.

This rearrangement joins TRBV19 to TRBJ1-6; D gene ambiguous. V shed 3 bases and J shed 5 bases, with 8 bases lying between them. The CDR3 consists of 14 residues. Germline CDR1 reads LNHDA; CDR2 reads SQIVND (reference sequence). Written as DNA, the CDR3 is TGTGCCAGTAGTATCCCGGGAGATAATTCACCCCTCCACTTT. This translates into CASSIPGDNSPLHF. The full variable domain, rest sourced from reference TRBV19 and TRBJ1-6, is DGGITQSPKYLFRKEGQNVTLSCEQNLNHDAMYWYRQDPGQGLRLIYYSQIVNDFQKGDIAEGYSVSREKKESFPLTVTSAQKNPTAFYLCASSIPGDNSPLHFGNGTRLTVT.

This clone is termed medium-sized. The CDR3 sequence is CASSLDPGGQGTDTQYF. CDR3 coding DNA: TGTGCCAGCAGCTTAGACCCAGGGGGCCAAGGCACAGATACGCAGTATTTT. The chain employs TRBV7-2 and TRBJ2-3, with 8 positions matching TRBD1. The CDR3 length is 17 residues. CDR1 SGHTA and CDR2 FQGNSA come from the germline V gene. Losses at the gene ends were 1 base for V and 1 base for J; bases not matched to a gene: 7.

This sequence joins TRBV10-1 and TRBJ2-3; D possibly corresponds to TRBD2 (5 bases). Germline V gene sequence: CDR1 WNHNN, CDR2 SYGVQD (reference sequence). Trimming pared 5 bases from V and 4 bases from J, leaving 16 bases between. CDR3 size: 15 residues. The CDR3 DNA reads as TGCGCCAGCAGTTATACTAGGAGCAAGTCAGATACGCAGTATTTT. Translation gives CASSYTRSKSDTQYF.

J is TRBJ1-6 and V is TRBV19, with 9 bases fitting TRBD1. V was pared by 2 bases and J by 6 bases, with 8 bases of the junction left unmatched. Germline CDR1 is LNHDA and CDR2 is SQIVND (reference sequence). This CDR3 has 17 amino acids. The chain's CDR3 is CASSISPGTGFNSPLHF. The CDR3 DNA reads as TGTGCCAGTAGTATAAGCCCCGGGACAGGGTTTAATTCACCCCTCCACTTT. The complete variable domain, with remaining parts taken from reference TRBV19 and TRBJ1-6, reads DGGITQSPKYLFRKEGQNVTLSCEQNLNHDAMYWYRQDPGQGLRLIYYSQIVNDFQKGDIAEGYSVSREKKESFPLTVTSAQKNPTAFYLCASSISPGTGFNSPLHFGNGTRLTVT.

This clone came up once. The chain employs TRBV14 and TRBJ2-3; perhaps TRBD2 as D (6 bases). The V end was cut by 6 bases, the J end by 1 base, with 14 bases between. This CDR3 contains 15 residues. Germline CDR1 SGHDN, CDR2 FVKESK. The DNA of the CDR3 is TGTGCCAGCAGTCGTCCCGGAGGGGGCACAGATACGCAGTATTTT. Encoded protein: CASSRPGGGTDTQYF.

The chain employs TRBV24-1 and TRBJ2-7, with 9 bases that match TRBD1. The V gene's germline CDR1 is KGHDR and CDR2 SFDVKD. The ends lost 9 bases at V and 2 bases at J; junction bases unmatched: 4. The CDR3 is 13 amino acids. The CDR3 spells CATEGQGAYEQYF. The CDR3 DNA reads TGTGCCACCGAGGGACAGGGTGCCTACGAGCAGTACTTC.

This clone was counted a single time. The chain couples TRBV5-6 to TRBJ2-3; D perhaps matches TRBD2 (7 bases). The germline CDR1 and CDR2 sequences are SGHDT and YYEEEE. V lost 4 bases, J lost 3 bases, and 15 bases lay in between. The length of the CDR3 is 15 residues. In DNA, the CDR3 is TGTGCCAGCAGCCCCGGGGGGCCTAGGACAGATACGCAGTATTTT. As protein: CASSPGGPRTDTQYF.

The rearrangement links TRBV7-9 to TRBJ1-1; D is undetermined. The CDR3 is 14 amino acids. The V and J ends lost 1 base and 3 bases respectively, with 9 bases between them. Looked up from germline, CDR1 is SEHNR and CDR2 is FQNEAQ (reference sequence). In DNA form, the CDR3 reads TGTGCCAGCAGCTTAGTGCAGGTTGACACTGAAGCTTTCTTT. It specifies CASSLVQVDTEAFF.

The chain carries TRBV15 and TRBJ2-3; tentatively, D is TRBD1 (6 bases). Trimming took 2 bases from V and 1 from J, leaving 13 bases between them. This CDR3 has 16 amino acids. Germline V gene sequence: CDR1 LNHNV, CDR2 YYDKDF (reference sequence). In nucleotides, the CDR3 is TGTGCCACCAGCAGAACCCCGGGACACGGCACAGATACGCAGTATTTT. It yields the protein CATSRTPGHGTDTQYF.